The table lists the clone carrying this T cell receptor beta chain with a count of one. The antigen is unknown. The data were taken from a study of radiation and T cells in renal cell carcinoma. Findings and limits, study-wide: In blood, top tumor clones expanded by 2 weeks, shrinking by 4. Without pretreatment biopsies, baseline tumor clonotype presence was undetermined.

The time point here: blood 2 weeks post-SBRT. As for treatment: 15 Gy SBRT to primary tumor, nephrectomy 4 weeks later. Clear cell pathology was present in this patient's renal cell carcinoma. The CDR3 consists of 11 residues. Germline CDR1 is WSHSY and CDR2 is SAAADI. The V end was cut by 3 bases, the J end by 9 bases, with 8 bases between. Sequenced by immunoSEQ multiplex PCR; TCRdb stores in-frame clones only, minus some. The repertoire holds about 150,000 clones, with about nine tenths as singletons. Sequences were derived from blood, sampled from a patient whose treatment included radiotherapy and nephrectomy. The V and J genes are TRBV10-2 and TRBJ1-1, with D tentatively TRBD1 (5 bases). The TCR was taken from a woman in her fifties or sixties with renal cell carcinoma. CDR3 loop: CASSDRGKAFF. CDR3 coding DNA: TGCGCCAGCAGTGATCGGGGGAAAGCTTTCTTT.